Here is one T cell receptor beta chain with its context. Its antigen is currently unknown. V shed 4 bases and J 0 bases; nucleotides not matched to a gene: 6. The CDR3 is 15 amino acids. From germline, CDR1 is LGHDT and CDR2 YNNKEL (reference sequence). Profiled with immunoSEQ multiplex PCR; TCRdb holds only in-frame clones, not every one. The sample has more than 150,000 clones; roughly 85% are singletons. The record originates from a study of Ad26.COV2.S vaccination and SARS-CoV-2 variants. Points from the study as a whole: Non-spike TCR breadth showed similarity between vaccine and placebo recipients.

The clonotype originates from a human donor who had recovered from COVID-19. The sample consisted of peripheral blood, taken after recovery from COVID-19. This sequence joins TRBV3-1 (or the pseudogene TRBV3-2) and TRBJ2-7; 7 nucleotides line up with TRBD1. The CDR3 coding sequence is TGTGCCAGCAGCCTTTCGGACAGGAGCTCCTACGAGCAGTACTTC. It is translated as CASSLSDRSSYEQYF.